This record concerns one TCR beta chain sequence. This receptor's antigen is unknown. Base qualities are not recorded, but no much larger clone differs from it by a single base. This entry is derived from a study of a mutant IDH1 vaccine in newly diagnosed glioma (dated by TCRdb to the early 2020s). Turning to the overall study: Of the approximately 30 treated patients, approximately 62% were male and around 40% were female, and a mean age of 40.4 years was recorded. Before enrollment, patients had received standard therapy of radiotherapy alone, temozolomide alone, or radiochemotherapy with temozolomide; most received the combination. Peripheral blood was collected at six visits: V03 (baseline), V05, V07, V10, V12 and V13. For exploratory analyses, fewer than 30 treated patients had longitudinal TCRB deep sequencing done wherever samples were available. Summary of the overall study and its limitations: Pseudoprogression appeared unrelated to alterations in the top peripheral T cell clonotypes detected by TCRB sequencing. Across multiple MHC alleles, vaccine-induced immune responses were seen in around 93% of patients. According to the authors, sample limitations meant that analyses of patient blood samples could not be reproduced. PBMC samples for TCRB deep sequencing were selected based on availability.

The sample's time point label, decoded: baseline, week 1 (first vaccination visit). The treatment or condition tag for this specimen amounts to: pre-vaccination baseline after standard-of-care therapy. Newly diagnosed WHO grade 3 or 4 IDH1-mutant astrocytomas showing loss of nuclear ATRX were present in the donors. The samples were drawn from NOA16, a multicentre, single-arm, open-label phase I trial in Germany that tested a mutant IDH1 peptide vaccine in humans for the first time. Blood drawn at visit V03 was used as the baseline sample for immunogenicity testing. The DNeasy Blood and Tissue Kit was used to extract genomic DNA from EDTA blood for TCRB sequencing. Libraries were prepared through the immunoSEQ multiplex PCR assay. The hsTCRB Kit was used according to the manufacturer's protocol to amplify rearranged TCR beta chain sequences. TCRB libraries were sequenced on an Illumina MiSeq. Per the source publication's procedure: The proprietary platform of the kit vendor was used for demultiplexing, trimming and gene mapping. The source is immuneACCESS, and TCRdb retained only in-frame sequences with V and J called. Part of the clones is not carried over; for the studies checked, unresolved V genes explain less than half of this, and the remainder is unexplained. That table gives V, J and clone size, and the DNA gave D and trimming. This sample comprises about 98,000 clones, roughly 89% of them detected only once. The ten largest make up roughly 0.54% of the sample.

The CDR3 has 14 amino acids, counting the end cysteine and phenylalanine. The DNA shown is the 42-base CDR3, in frame from base 1. The V end loses 5 bases and the J end loses 0 bases, and a stretch of 7 bases separates them. As encoded in the germline V gene, CDR1 is SGHVS while CDR2 is FNYEAQ. This chain joins TRBV7-6 to TRBJ1-4, with the D gene call left open. The origin of this receptor is a woman aged 50 to 60 with glioma. The source material was PBMCs, sampled from a glioma patient treated with radiotherapy, temozolomide or both. For the CDR3, the sequence is CASSPFATNEKLFF. The DNA sequence follows: TGTGCCAGCAGCCCTTTTGCAACTAATGAAAAACTGTTTTTT.